The clone carrying this TCR beta chain has just one count. Each donor's status was that of a healthy bone marrow donor. This sample is drawn from a study of cytomegalovirus exposure and HLA in healthy donors. PCR primers comprised 60 Vbeta and 13 Jbeta primers. Assay used: immunoSEQ multiplex PCR; TCRdb lists only in-frame clones, some missing. In the table there are about 94,000 clones, around three fifths of which are singletons. This TCR was sampled from a man aged 25-45 years in good health and CMV-seronegative. Specimen: PBMCs.

CDR3 protein: CASRDPRKEQYF. In DNA form, the CDR3 reads TGCGCCAGCAGGGATCCTAGGAAAGAGCAGTACTTC. This chain connects TRBV5-1 to TRBJ2-7; D remains ambiguous. The length of the CDR3 is 12 residues. The V end was cut by 5 bases, the J end by 7 bases, with 13 bases between. CDR1 and CDR2 (germline): SGHRS, YFSETQ.